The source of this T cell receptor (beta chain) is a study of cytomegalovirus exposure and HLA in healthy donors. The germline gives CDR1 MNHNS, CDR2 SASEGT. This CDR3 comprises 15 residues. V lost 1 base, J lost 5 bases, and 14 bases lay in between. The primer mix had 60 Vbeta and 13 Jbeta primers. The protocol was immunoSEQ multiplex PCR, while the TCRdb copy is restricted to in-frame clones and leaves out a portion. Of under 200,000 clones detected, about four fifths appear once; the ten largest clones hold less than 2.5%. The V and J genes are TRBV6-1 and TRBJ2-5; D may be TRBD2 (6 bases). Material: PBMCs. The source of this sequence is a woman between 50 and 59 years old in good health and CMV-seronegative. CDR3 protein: CASSEEFTSRETQYF. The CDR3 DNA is TGTGCCAGCAGTGAAGAATTTACTAGCCGGGAGACCCAGTACTTC.